In this sample, the clone carrying this T cell receptor beta chain turned up a few times. This sample was taken from a study of beta chain features in type 1 diabetes. Trimming removed 0 bases at V and 5 bases at J, with 10 bases between. The CDR3 consists of 14 residues. Germline CDR1 and CDR2: LGHNA and YSLEER. The entirety of the isolated RNA underwent reverse transcription, so expressed TCRB transcripts were sequenced. The read count averaged approximately 3.5 million across naive, central memory and regulatory T cell samples. Measured with immunoSEQ multiplex PCR; TCRdb has only the in-frame clones, and not every one. Of 900,000 or so clones in the sample, about a sixth were seen once.

This TCR came from a woman aged 18-29 years in good health. The chain uses TRBV4-3 and TRBJ1-2; D remains ambiguous. Sample: naive CD4+ T cells from blood. This chain's CDR3 is CASSQDGGRYGYTF. DNA of the CDR3: TGCGCCAGCAGCCAAGACGGAGGGAGGTATGGCTACACCTTC.